These T cell receptor beta chains were read from a single sample in a study of precursors of human CD4 cytotoxic T cells. TCRdb called the reads again in MiXCR, with one record for every CDR3 protein. The repertoire holds fewer than 600 distinct CDR3 sequences, with 16% as singletons. Sample: memory CD4+ T cells from blood (PBMCs). These TCRs come from a human donor in good health. Each CDR3 is given with its conserved first and last residue. D genes are given only for firm matches. The size of a clone is reported for some rows only, either as once, few or many, or as a class for expanded clones.

13,few,NA,TRBV7-8,TRBJ2-3,CASSLSSGDTQYF,TGTGCCAGCAGCTTATCGTCAGGGGATACGCAGTATTTT
13,large,NA,TRBV29-1,TRBJ1-4,CSVVSPTNEKLFF,TGCAGCGTTGTTTCTCCGACGAATGAAAAACTGTTTTTT
14,large,TRBD1,TRBV4-1,TRBJ1-1,CASRKTGEGTEAFF,TGCGCCAGCAGAAAAACAGGGGAGGGCACTGAAGCTTTCTTT
14,large,NA,TRBV5-1,TRBJ2-7,CASSLIPSSYEQYF,TGCGCCAGCAGCTTGATCCCGAGCTCCTACGAGCAGTACTTC
13,large,NA,TRBV12-3/TRBV12-4,TRBJ1-5,CASSGRSNQPQHF,TGTGCCAGCAGTGGACGGTCCAATCAGCCCCAGCATTTT
12,once,NA,TRBV7-2,TRBJ2-7,CASSIDYNEQYF,TGTGCCAGCAGCATCGACTATAACGAGCAGTACTTC
13,NA,TRBD1,TRBV24-1,TRBJ2-1,CATSDPHRGEAFF,TGTGCCACCAGTGATCCCCACAGGGGAGAAGCATTCTTC
14,large,TRBD2,TRBV5-1,TRBJ2-1,CASSAGLAHNEQFF,TGCGCCAGCAGCGCGGGACTAGCCCACAATGAGCAGTTCTTC
19,NA,TRBD1,TRBV4-3,TRBJ1-2,CASSQTLPGQVSFYYGYTF,TGCGCCAGCAGCCAGACCCTTCCGGGACAGGTCTCCTTCTACTATGGCTACACCTTC
15,few,TRBD1,TRBV12-3/TRBV12-4,TRBJ1-1,CASSRTGGGDTEAFF,TGTGCCAGCAGTCGGACAGGGGGAGGGGACACTGAAGCTTTCTTT
14,few,TRBD2,TRBV5-1,TRBJ2-7,CASSLTSGPYEQYF,TGCGCCAGCAGCTTGACTAGCGGGCCCTACGAGCAGTACTTC
14,few,TRBD2,TRBV5-4,TRBJ2-5,CASRGTSGVETQYF,TGTGCCAGCAGGGGGACTAGCGGGGTTGAGACCCAGTACTTC
17,NA,TRBD2,TRBV7-7,TRBJ2-5,CASSPLLAGGFGETQYF,TGTGCTAGCAGCCCCCTCTTGGCGGGAGGATTTGGAGAGACCCAGTACTTC